These 18 T cell receptor beta chains were sequenced from one sample in a study of blood T cell repertoires in COVID-19. Data came from immunoSEQ multiplex PCR; TCRdb stores just in-frame clones and leaves some out. The sample lists approximately 300,000 clones, approximately 90% occurring once. Sequencing was done on a sample of PBMCs or T cells enriched from blood (not recorded which). All receptors come from a woman aged 25-40 years who had been exposed to COVID-19.

This chain links TRBV9 with TRBJ1-2; a possible D gene is TRBD1 (6 bases). Between the trimmed V and J ends, which lost 8 bases and 2 bases, there was a span of 10 bases. The CDR3 is 12 residues long. Germline CDR1 is SGDLS and CDR2 is YYNGEE. The CDR3: CASQGLNYGYTF. CDR3 coding DNA: TGTGCCAGTCAGGGGTTGAACTATGGCTACACCTTC. Based on the CDR3 plus reference TRBV9 and TRBJ1-2, the full variable domain is DSGVTQTPKHLITATGQRVTLRCSPRSGDLSVYWYQQSLDQGLQFLIQYYNGEERAKGNILERFSAQQFPDLHSELNLSSLELGDSALYFCASQGLNYGYTFGSGTRLTVV.

This rearrangement joins TRBV7-2 to TRBJ1-2, with D perhaps matching TRBD1 (6 bases). The CDR3 is made up of 14 amino acids. Trimming stripped 1 base from V and 8 bases from J, with 14 bases between. Per the germline V gene, CDR1 is SGHTA and CDR2 is FQGNSA. CDR3 sequence (DNA): TGTGCCAGCAGCTTAGTAGGGGGGGCGGCCGGCTACACCTTC. Translation gives CASSLVGGAAGYTF.

This chain joins TRBV7-8 and TRBJ2-4; 11 nucleotides match TRBD2. V lost 5 bases and J lost 0; bases outside the gene matches: 12. This CDR3 spans 19 amino acids. The germline gives CDR1 SGHVS, CDR2 FQNEAQ. Here the CDR3 reads CASSPLSTSGTLAKNIQYF. The CDR3 DNA is TGTGCCAGCAGCCCGCTGTCGACTAGCGGGACCTTAGCCAAAAACATTCAGTACTTC. Combining the CDR3 with reference TRBV7-8 and TRBJ2-4 gives the whole variable domain GAGVSQSPRYKVAKRGQDVALRCDPISGHVSLFWYQQALGQGPEFLTYFQNEAQLDKSGLPSDRFFAERPEGSVSTLKIQRTQQEDSAVYLCASSPLSTSGTLAKNIQYFGAGTRLSVL.

This clone was observed a single time. The chain is built from TRBV4-3 and TRBJ1-2; D uncertain. The germline V gene has CDR1 LGHNA and CDR2 YSLEER. V shed 0 bases and J shed 4 bases, with 12 bases lying between them. The CDR3 consists of 15 residues. CDR3 sequence: CASSQDGGQRYGYTF. CDR3 nucleotides: TGCGCCAGCAGCCAAGACGGAGGGCAGCGCTATGGCTACACCTTC.

The chain links TRBV2 to TRBJ1-3; the D gene is possibly TRBD1 (5 bases). The V gene lost 5 bases and the J gene lost 4 bases, with 15 bases spanning the gap. From germline, CDR1 is SNHLY and CDR2 FYNNEI. The CDR3 is 15 amino acids. Here the CDR3 reads CASSIRRVSGNTIYF. The DNA of the CDR3 is TGTGCCAGCAGTATTCGCAGGGTGTCCGGAAACACCATATATTTT.

The chain combines TRBV12-3 or TRBV12-4 with TRBJ2-5; the D gene is possibly TRBD2 (5 bases). CDR3 length: 12 amino acids. The germline V and J ends were trimmed by 5 bases and 4 bases, with 8 bases remaining between them. The CDR3 bases are TGTGCCAGCAGTCGCGGGTTAGAGACCCAGTACTTC. It is translated as CASSRGLETQYF.

The gene calls are TRBV6-6 and TRBJ2-7, with TRBD1 matching over 8 bases. Per the germline V gene, CDR1 is MNHNY and CDR2 is SVGAGI (reference sequence). Losses at the gene ends were 11 bases for V and 0 bases for J; bases not matched to a gene: 6. CDR3 size: 13 residues. For the CDR3, the DNA is TGTGCCGGACGAACAGGGGGCTCCTACGAGCAGTACTTC. Amino acids: CAGRTGGSYEQYF.

The J gene is TRBJ2-7, the V gene TRBV29-1; D unclear. The CDR3 is made up of 13 amino acids. Germline CDR1 and CDR2: SQVTM and ANQGSEA. V was clipped by 0 bases and J by 3 bases, with 9 bases between them. CDR3: CSVEDSENYEQYF. The CDR3 DNA follows: TGCAGCGTTGAAGACAGCGAGAACTACGAGCAGTACTTC.

With respect to this clone: Other DNA sequences from this sample encode an identical CDR3 as well. This chain connects TRBV18 to TRBJ1-2; D uncertain. Germline loops: CDR1 KGHSH, CDR2 LQKENI. Trimming removed 1 base at V and 6 bases at J, with 6 bases between. There are 12 residues in the CDR3. CDR3 loop: CASSPRGDGYTF. CDR3 coding DNA: TGTGCCAGCTCACCACGGGGAGATGGCTACACCTTC.

The chain couples TRBV6-2 or TRBV6-3 to TRBJ1-4; D may be TRBD1 (5 bases). In germline, CDR1 is MNHEY, CDR2 SVGEGT. Trimming removed 6 bases from V and 4 bases from J, with 18 bases in between. The CDR3 is 16 amino acids. The CDR3 bases are TGTGCCAGCAGCAAGGACACTGGAGATCTTAATGAAAAACTGTTTTTT. It is translated as CASSKDTGDLNEKLFF.

The chain employs TRBV6-4 and TRBJ1-2; D perhaps matches TRBD1 (5 bases). V lost 6 bases and J 5 bases, leaving 13 bases between the germline ends. This CDR3 spans 13 amino acids. From germline, CDR1 is MRHNA and CDR2 SNTAGT. The CDR3 loop reads CASSMTATYGYTF. The CDR3 DNA is TGTGCCAGCAGCATGACAGCTACATATGGCTACACCTTC.

Details on this clone: The same CDR3 can be traced to other DNA sequences in this sample. The chain combines TRBV13 with TRBJ1-6, with D perhaps matching TRBD1 (6 bases). Trimming left V 5 bases short and J 8 bases short, with 10 bases between. The CDR3 has 13 residues. The germline gives CDR1 PRHDT, CDR2 FYEKMQ (reference sequence). CDR3 sequence (DNA): TGTGCCAGCAGCCTTAACAGGGATTCACCCCTCCACTTT. Encoded protein: CASSLNRDSPLHF.

The chain links TRBV5-1 to TRBJ1-1; D unclear. Germline V gives CDR1 SGHRS, CDR2 YFSETQ. CDR3 length equals 16 residues. The germline V and J ends were trimmed by 3 bases and 2 bases, with 17 bases remaining between them. CDR3 sequence (DNA): TGCGCCAGCAGCTCTTATAGATTCCGCCCAAACACTGAAGCTTTCTTT. Encoded protein: CASSSYRFRPNTEAFF.

This clone is a singleton in its sample. The chain carries TRBV12-3 or TRBV12-4 and TRBJ2-1; possibly TRBD2 for D (5 bases). V lost 2 bases and J lost 10, with 12 bases in between. CDR3 size: 13 residues. DNA of the CDR3: TGTGCCAGCAGTTTATCGGCGGGTATGGAGCAGTTCTTC. Its protein is CASSLSAGMEQFF.

This clone occurred a few times. Other nucleotide sequences from this sample produce the same CDR3. This chain connects TRBV18 to TRBJ1-3; 8 nucleotides match TRBD1. V lost 5 bases, J lost 0 bases, and 3 bases stayed unmatched. This CDR3 is built from 15 residues. CDR1 is KGHSH, CDR2 LQKENI, per germline. CDR3 loop: CASSEGQGSGNTIYF. The CDR3 DNA reads as TGTGCCAGCTCAGAAGGACAGGGCTCTGGAAACACCATATATTTT.

The genes are TRBV10-3 and TRBJ2-2; TRBD2 matches 16 bases. Per germline, CDR1 ENHRY and CDR2 SYGVKD. The CDR3 is 17 amino acids. V shed 6 bases and J 5 bases; nucleotides not matched to a gene: 6. In DNA, the CDR3 is TGTGCCATCAGACCGGGACTAGCGGGGGGGATAACCGGGGAGCTGTTTTTT. It encodes CAIRPGLAGGITGELFF.

The chain couples TRBV12-3 or TRBV12-4 to TRBJ1-2; D remains ambiguous. V lost 3 bases and J lost 4, with 9 bases in between. The CDR3 length is 13 residues. The CDR3 sequence: CASSFTLGYGYTF. As DNA, the CDR3 is TGTGCCAGCAGTTTCACCCTAGGCTATGGCTACACCTTC.

The chain combines TRBV18 with TRBJ2-2; 8 nucleotides match TRBD1. CDR1 and CDR2 (germline): KGHSH, LQKENI. Trimming at V came to 4 bases and at J to 6 bases, leaving 13 bases not matched to a gene. CDR3 length equals 17 residues. In DNA, the CDR3 is TGTGCCAGCTCACAAAACACCGGGACAGGACGACCCGGGGAGCTGTTTTTT. Amino acid sequence: CASSQNTGTGRPGELFF.